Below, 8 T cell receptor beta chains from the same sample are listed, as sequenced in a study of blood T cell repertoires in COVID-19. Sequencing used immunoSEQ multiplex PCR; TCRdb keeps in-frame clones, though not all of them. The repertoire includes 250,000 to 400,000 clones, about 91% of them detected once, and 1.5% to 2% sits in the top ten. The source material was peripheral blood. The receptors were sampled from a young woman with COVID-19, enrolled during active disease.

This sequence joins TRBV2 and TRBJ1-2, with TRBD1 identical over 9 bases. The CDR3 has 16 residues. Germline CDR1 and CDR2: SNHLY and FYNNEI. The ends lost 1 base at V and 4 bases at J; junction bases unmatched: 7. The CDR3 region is CASSEGPRTGAYGYTF. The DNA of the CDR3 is TGTGCCAGCAGTGAAGGACCTCGGACAGGGGCCTATGGCTACACCTTC.

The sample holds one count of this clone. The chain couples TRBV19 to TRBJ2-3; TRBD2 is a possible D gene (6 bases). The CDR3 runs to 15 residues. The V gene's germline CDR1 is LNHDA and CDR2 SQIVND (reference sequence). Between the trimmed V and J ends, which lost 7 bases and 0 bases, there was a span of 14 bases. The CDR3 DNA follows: TGTGCCAGTACTCGTTGGGGGGAAAGCACAGATACGCAGTATTTT. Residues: CASTRWGESTDTQYF.

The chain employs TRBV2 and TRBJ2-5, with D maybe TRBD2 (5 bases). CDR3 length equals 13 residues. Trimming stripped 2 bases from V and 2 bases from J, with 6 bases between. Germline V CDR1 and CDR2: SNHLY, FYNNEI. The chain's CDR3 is CASSEQRQETQYF. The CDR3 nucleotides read TGTGCCAGCAGTGAACAGCGGCAAGAGACCCAGTACTTC.

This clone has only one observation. For the CDR3, the DNA is TGTGCCAGCAGCTTGCTCTTGGGCCATCAGCCCCAGCATTTT. Translation gives CASSLLLGHQPQHF. The chain has TRBV5-8 and TRBJ1-5, with D uncertain. Trimming cost V 1 base and J 5 bases, with 10 bases left between them. Germline values: CDR1 SGHTS, CDR2 YDEGEE. The CDR3 length is 14 residues. Looking up the rest from reference TRBV5-8 and TRBJ1-5 gives the full variable domain: EAGVTQSPTHLIKTRGQQATLRCSPISGHTSVYWYQQALGLGLQFLLWYDEGEERNRGNFPPRFSGRQFPNYSSELNVNALELEDSALYLCASSLLLGHQPQHFGDGTRLSIL.

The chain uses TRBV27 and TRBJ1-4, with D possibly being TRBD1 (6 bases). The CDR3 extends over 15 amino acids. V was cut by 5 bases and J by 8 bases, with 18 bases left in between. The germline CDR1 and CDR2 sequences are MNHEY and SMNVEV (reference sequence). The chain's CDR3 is CASSPPTGFREKLFF. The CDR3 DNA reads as TGTGCCAGCAGTCCTCCCACAGGGTTTCGCGAAAAACTGTTTTTT.

This CDR3 reads CSASVTSDTQYF. As DNA, the CDR3 is TGCAGTGCTAGTGTGACTTCAGATACGCAGTATTTT. The chain carries TRBV20-1 and TRBJ2-3; D gene unclear. The CDR3 loop spans 12 amino acids. The V gene's germline CDR1 is DFQATT and CDR2 SNEGSKA (reference sequence). Trimming left V 3 bases short and J 4 bases short, with 8 bases between.

The CDR3 here is CASSPDRGHGYTF. In DNA, the CDR3 is TGTGCCAGCAGCCCGGACAGGGGCCATGGCTACACCTTC. This sequence joins TRBV3-1 (or the pseudogene TRBV3-2) and TRBJ1-2; the match to TRBD1 covers 9 bases. Germline V gene lookup returns CDR1 LGHDT and CDR2 YNNKEL (reference sequence). V shed 4 bases, J shed 6 bases, and the junction held 3 bases outside the gene matches. The CDR3 runs to 13 residues.

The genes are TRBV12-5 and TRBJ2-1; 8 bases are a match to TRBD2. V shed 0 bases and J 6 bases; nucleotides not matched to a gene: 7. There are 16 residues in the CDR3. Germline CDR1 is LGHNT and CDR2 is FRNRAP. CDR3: CASGLVLSGGRNEQFF. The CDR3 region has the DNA TGTGCTAGTGGTTTGGTACTTTCGGGGGGGCGCAATGAGCAGTTCTTC.